Listed here are 9 T cell receptor beta chains from one sample, sequenced in a study of identical twins (dated by TCRdb to about 2016). To prepare the library, 5' RACE was applied. The data were produced on an Illumina HiSeq 2000. TCRdb itself trimmed the public reads at Q25 with fastp, ran MiXCR and retained productive beta chains. Each CDR3 protein gets just one entry, which takes the most common genes and DNA from the rows behind it. This sample has some 500,000 distinct CDR3 sequences in its table, and 13% to 15% of those were observed once. In total, the top ten clones hold about 0.52% of the sample. Another study also made use of these data, one on yellow fever vaccine responses in identical twins.

The sequenced sample consisted of CD4+ T cells sorted from blood. Receptors were obtained from a woman aged 18 to 35 in good health.

The V call is TRBV18, the J call TRBJ2-7, with D tentatively TRBD2 (6 bases). CDR3 length: 13 amino acids. Germline V gene sequence: CDR1 KGHSH, CDR2 LQKENI. V lost 1 base and J 7 bases, leaving 11 bases between the germline ends. In DNA form, the CDR3 reads TGTGCCAGCTCACCACTTCCGGGGGAGGAGCAGTACTTC. Its translation: CASSPLPGEEQYF. Full variable domain (outside the CDR3, taken from reference TRBV18 and TRBJ2-7): NAGVMQNPRHLVRRRGQEARLRCSPMKGHSHVYWYRQLPEEGLKFMVYLQKENIIDESGMPKERFSAEFPKEGPSILRIQQVVRGDSAAYFCASSPLPGEEQYFGPGTRLTVT.

The DNA for the CDR3 is TGTGCCAGCAGCTTAGGGGTAGCCACTGAAGCTTTCTTT. This sequence encodes CASSLGVATEAFF. The J gene is TRBJ1-1, the V gene TRBV3-1, with D tentatively TRBD1 (5 bases). V shed 5 bases and J shed 4 bases, with 11 bases lying between them. The CDR3 contains 13 residues. CDR1 is LGHDT, CDR2 YNNKEL, per germline (reference sequence). The full variable domain, with the rest looked up from reference TRBV3-1 and TRBJ1-1, is DTAVSQTPKYLVTQMGNDKSIKCEQNLGHDTMYWYKQDSKKFLKIMFSYNNKELIINETVPNRFSPKSPDKAHLNLHINSLELGDSAVYFCASSLGVATEAFFGQGTRLTVV.

This clonotype showed up just a few times. V is TRBV27 and J is TRBJ1-4, with D maybe TRBD1 (6 bases). Trimming cost V 6 bases and J 8 bases, with 19 bases left between them. Germline CDR1 reads MNHEY; CDR2 reads SMNVEV (reference sequence). The CDR3 totals 15 residues. The CDR3: CASSSTVDGGEKLFF. CDR3 DNA sequence: TGTGCCAGCAGCTCTACTGTCGACGGGGGCGAAAAACTGTTTTTT.

This chain joins TRBV5-1 and TRBJ2-7; the D gene is possibly TRBD1 (7 bases). This CDR3 has 15 residues. CDR1 and CDR2 from the germline V gene are SGHRS and YFSETQ. V was cut by 4 bases and J by 3 bases, with 17 bases left in between. In nucleotides, the CDR3 is TGCGCCAGCAGCCTGGGCGGGACAGCCCTCTACGAGCAGTACTTC. Translated: CASSLGGTALYEQYF.

The rearrangement joins TRBV12-3 or TRBV12-4 to TRBJ1-2; 7 nucleotides match TRBD1. The CDR3 length is 14 residues. V trimming: 5 bases; J trimming: 7 bases; junction bases outside the gene matches: 10. The CDR3 region is CASSKLTGRIGYTF. CDR3 nucleotides: TGTGCCAGCAGTAAACTGACAGGGCGGATTGGCTACACCTTC.

The rearrangement uses TRBV7-8 and TRBJ2-2, with D uncertain. CDR1 and CDR2 (germline): SGHVS, FQNEAQ. V was pared by 5 bases and J by 3 bases, with 7 bases between. The CDR3 extends over 13 amino acids. The CDR3 bases are TGTGCCAGCAGCGTAAGGGACACCGGGGAGCTGTTTTTT. Its translation is CASSVRDTGELFF. Drawing the rest from reference TRBV7-8 and TRBJ2-2, the complete variable domain is GAGVSQSPRYKVAKRGQDVALRCDPISGHVSLFWYQQALGQGPEFLTYFQNEAQLDKSGLPSDRFFAERPEGSVSTLKIQRTQQEDSAVYLCASSVRDTGELFFGEGSRLTVL.

The J gene is TRBJ2-1, the V gene TRBV14, with unresolved D. CDR3 length equals 13 residues. The germline V gene encodes CDR1 SGHDN and CDR2 FVKESK. With 5 bases removed from V and 14 bases from J, the gap between germline ends came to 19 bases. CDR3 coding DNA: TGTGCCAGCAGCTCAAATCCTCGGCAGTACGAGTTCTTC. This codes for CASSSNPRQYEFF.

This clonotype has just a few counts. The chain couples TRBV29-1 to TRBJ2-1; 12 bases line up with TRBD2. The CDR3 has 13 amino acids. Germline assignment: CDR1 SQVTM and CDR2 ANQGSEA. V lost 5 bases to trimming and J lost 9 bases; unmatched junction nucleotides: 5. The CDR3 is CSVLASGRGEQFF. The CDR3 coding sequence is TGCAGCGTTTTGGCTAGCGGGAGGGGTGAGCAGTTCTTC.

This clonotype was seen at least ten times. The rearrangement links TRBV20-1 to TRBJ2-1; 9 bases map to TRBD2. V lost 6 bases to trimming and J lost 5 bases; unmatched junction nucleotides: 11. The CDR3 loop spans 15 amino acids. Germline-derived CDR1 and CDR2 are DFQATT and SNEGSKA (reference sequence). The CDR3 bases are TGCAGTGCAAGTTACGGACTAGCGAGTGACAATGAGCAGTTCTTC. This translates into CSASYGLASDNEQFF.